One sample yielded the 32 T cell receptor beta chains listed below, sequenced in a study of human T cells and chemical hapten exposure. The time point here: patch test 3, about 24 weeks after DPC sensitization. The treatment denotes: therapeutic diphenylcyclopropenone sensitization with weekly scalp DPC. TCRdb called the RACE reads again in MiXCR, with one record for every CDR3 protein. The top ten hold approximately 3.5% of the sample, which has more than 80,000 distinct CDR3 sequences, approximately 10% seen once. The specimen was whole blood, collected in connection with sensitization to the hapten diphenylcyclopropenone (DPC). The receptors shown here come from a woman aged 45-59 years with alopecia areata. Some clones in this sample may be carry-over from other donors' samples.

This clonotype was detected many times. The CDR3 DNA reads TGCGCCAGCAGCTTGGGAACCTCTACGAACACCGGGGAGCTGTTTTTT. Translating it yields CASSLGTSTNTGELFF. The rearrangement uses TRBV5-1 and TRBJ2-2, with D hard to call. This CDR3 is built from 16 residues. From germline, CDR1 is SGHRS and CDR2 YFSETQ. Trimming took off 0 bases at V and 0 bases at J, with 9 bases between the two ends.

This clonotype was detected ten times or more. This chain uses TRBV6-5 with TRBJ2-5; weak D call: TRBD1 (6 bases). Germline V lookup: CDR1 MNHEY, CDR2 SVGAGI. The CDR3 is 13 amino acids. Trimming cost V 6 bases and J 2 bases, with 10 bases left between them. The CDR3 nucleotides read TGTGCCAGCAGAAGGACAGTACAAGAGACCCAGTACTTC. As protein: CASRRTVQETQYF.

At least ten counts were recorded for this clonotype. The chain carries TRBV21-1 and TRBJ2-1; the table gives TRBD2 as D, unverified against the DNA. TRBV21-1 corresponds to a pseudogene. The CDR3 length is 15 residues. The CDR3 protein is CASSSGLVRVDEQFF. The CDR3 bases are TGTGCCAGCAGCTCAGGACTAGTGAGGGTTGATGAGCAGTTCTTC.

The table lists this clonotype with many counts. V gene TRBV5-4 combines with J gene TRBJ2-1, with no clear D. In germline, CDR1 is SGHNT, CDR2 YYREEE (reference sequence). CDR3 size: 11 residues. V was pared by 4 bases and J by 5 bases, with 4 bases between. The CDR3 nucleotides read TGTGCCAGCAGCCTTAACAATGAGCAGTTCTTC. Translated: CASSLNNEQFF. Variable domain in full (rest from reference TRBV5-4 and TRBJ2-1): ETGVTQSPTHLIKTRGQQVTLRCSSQSGHNTVSWYQQALGQGPQFIFQYYREEENGRGNFPPRFSGLQFPNYSSELNVNALELDDSALYLCASSLNNEQFFGPGTRLTVL.

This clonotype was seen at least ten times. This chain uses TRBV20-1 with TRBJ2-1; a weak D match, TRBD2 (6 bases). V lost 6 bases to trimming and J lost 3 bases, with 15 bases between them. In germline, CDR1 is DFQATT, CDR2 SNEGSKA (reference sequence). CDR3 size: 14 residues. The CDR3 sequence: CSAPGFSGYNEQFF. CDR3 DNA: TGCAGTGCCCCTGGGTTTAGCGGCTACAATGAGCAGTTCTTC.

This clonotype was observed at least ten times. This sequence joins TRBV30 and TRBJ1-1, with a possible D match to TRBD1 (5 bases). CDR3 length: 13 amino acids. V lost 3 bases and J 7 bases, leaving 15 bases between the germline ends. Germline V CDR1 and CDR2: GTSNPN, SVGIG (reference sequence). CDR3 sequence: CAWRRPGGNEAFF. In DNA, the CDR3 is TGTGCCTGGAGGCGTCCGGGGGGGAATGAAGCTTTCTTT.

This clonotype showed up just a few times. CDR3 residues: CASSPRSGMWTYNEQFF. CDR3 DNA sequence: TGTGCCAGCAGCCCTCGCTCGGGGATGTGGACCTACAATGAGCAGTTCTTC. The V call is TRBV5-4, the J call TRBJ2-1, with D possibly being TRBD2 (5 bases). The CDR3 consists of 17 residues. V dropped 4 bases and J dropped 2 bases, with 19 bases sitting between them. Germline V gene data show CDR1 as SGHNT and CDR2 as YYREEE (reference sequence).

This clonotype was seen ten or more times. CDR3 coding DNA: TGTGCCAGCAGCGGGACTAGCGGGAGTCAGTGGGAGACCCAGTACTTC. It specifies CASSGTSGSQWETQYF. The V call is TRBV6-1, the J call TRBJ2-5; 14 bases are a match to TRBD2. Trimming at V came to 6 bases and at J to 5 bases, leaving 8 bases not matched to a gene. The CDR3 has 16 amino acids. Germline assignment: CDR1 MNHNS and CDR2 SASEGT.

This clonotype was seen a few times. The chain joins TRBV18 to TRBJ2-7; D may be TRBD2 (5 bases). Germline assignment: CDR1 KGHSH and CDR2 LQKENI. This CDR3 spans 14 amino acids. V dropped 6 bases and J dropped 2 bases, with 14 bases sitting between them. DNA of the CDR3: TGTGCCAGCTCTCCTAGAATGGAGGCCTACGAGCAGTACTTC. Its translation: CASSPRMEAYEQYF.

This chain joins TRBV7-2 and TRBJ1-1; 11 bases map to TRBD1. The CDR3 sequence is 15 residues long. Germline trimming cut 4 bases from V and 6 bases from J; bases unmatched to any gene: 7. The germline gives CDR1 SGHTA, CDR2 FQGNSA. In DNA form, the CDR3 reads TGTGCCAGCAGCTCTTGGACAGGGGGCTACCCTGAAGCTTTCTTT. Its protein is CASSSWTGGYPEAFF. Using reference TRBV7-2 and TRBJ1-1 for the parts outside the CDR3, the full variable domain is GAGVSQSPSNKVTEKGKDVELRCDPISGHTALYWYRQSLGQGLEFLIYFQGNSAPDKSGLPSDRFSAERTGGSVSTLTIQRTQQEDSAVYLCASSSWTGGYPEAFFGQGTRLTVV.

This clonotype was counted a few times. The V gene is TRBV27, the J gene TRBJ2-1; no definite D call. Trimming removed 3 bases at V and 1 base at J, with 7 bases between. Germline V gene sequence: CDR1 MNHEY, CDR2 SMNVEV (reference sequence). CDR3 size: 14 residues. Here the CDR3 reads CASSFWGSYNEQFF. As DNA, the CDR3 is TGTGCCAGCAGTTTTTGGGGTTCCTACAATGAGCAGTTCTTC.

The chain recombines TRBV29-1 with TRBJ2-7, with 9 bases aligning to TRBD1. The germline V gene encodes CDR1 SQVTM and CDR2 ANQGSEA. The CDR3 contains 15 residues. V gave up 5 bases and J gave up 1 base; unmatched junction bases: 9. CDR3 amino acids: CSVLSPGQGSYEQYF. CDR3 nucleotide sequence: TGCAGCGTTCTTTCCCCGGGACAGGGTTCCTACGAGCAGTACTTC.

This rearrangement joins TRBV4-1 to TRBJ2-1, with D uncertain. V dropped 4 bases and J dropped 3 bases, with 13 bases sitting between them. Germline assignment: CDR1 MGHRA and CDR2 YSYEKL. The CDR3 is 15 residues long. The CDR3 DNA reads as TGCGCCAGCAGCCTCATCGGCGAGATCTACAATGAGCAGTTCTTC. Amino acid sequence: CASSLIGEIYNEQFF.

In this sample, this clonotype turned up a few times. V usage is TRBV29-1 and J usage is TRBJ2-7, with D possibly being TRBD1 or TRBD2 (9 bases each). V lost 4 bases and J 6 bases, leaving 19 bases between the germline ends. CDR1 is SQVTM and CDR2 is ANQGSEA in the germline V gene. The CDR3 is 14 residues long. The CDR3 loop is CSVVGLAGQGEQYF. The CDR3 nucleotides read TGCAGCGTTGTAGGCCTAGCGGGACAGGGCGAGCAGTACTTC.

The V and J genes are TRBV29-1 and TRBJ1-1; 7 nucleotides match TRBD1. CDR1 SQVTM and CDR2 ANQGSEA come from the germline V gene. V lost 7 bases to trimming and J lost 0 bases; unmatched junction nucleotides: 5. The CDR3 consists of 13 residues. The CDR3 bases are TGCAGCGCACTCAGGGGGATGAACACTGAAGCTTTCTTT. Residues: CSALRGMNTEAFF.

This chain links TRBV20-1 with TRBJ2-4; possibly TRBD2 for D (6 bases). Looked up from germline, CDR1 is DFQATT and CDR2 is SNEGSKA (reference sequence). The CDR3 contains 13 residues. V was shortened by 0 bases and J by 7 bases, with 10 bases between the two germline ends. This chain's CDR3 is CSARDGGKNIQYF. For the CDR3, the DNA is TGCAGTGCTAGAGATGGCGGGAAGAACATTCAGTACTTC.

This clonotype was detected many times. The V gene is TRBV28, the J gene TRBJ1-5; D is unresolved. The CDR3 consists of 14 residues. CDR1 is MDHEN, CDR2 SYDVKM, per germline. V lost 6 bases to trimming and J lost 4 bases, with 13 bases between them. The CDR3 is CASRSGSPNQPQHF. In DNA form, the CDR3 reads TGTGCCAGCAGGTCGGGCAGTCCTAATCAGCCCCAGCATTTT.

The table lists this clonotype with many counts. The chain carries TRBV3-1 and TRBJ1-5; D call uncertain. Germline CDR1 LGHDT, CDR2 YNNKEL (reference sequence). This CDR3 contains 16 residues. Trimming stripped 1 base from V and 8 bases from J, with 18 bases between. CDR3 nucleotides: TGTGCCAGCAGCCAAGGATTCAGTTACCCCGGGAAGCCCCAGCATTTT. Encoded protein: CASSQGFSYPGKPQHF.

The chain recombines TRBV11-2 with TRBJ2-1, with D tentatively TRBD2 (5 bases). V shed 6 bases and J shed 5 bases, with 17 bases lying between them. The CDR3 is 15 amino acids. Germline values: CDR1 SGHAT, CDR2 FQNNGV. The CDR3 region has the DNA TGTGCCAGCAGTAGGGCAAGGCGGGTTAACAATGAGCAGTTCTTC. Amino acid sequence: CASSRARRVNNEQFF. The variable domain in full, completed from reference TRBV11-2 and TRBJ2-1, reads EAGVAQSPRYKIIEKRQSVAFWCNPISGHATLYWYQQILGQGPKLLIQFQNNGVVDDSQLPKDRFSAERLKGVDSTLKIQPAKLEDSAVYLCASSRARRVNNEQFFGPGTRLTVL.

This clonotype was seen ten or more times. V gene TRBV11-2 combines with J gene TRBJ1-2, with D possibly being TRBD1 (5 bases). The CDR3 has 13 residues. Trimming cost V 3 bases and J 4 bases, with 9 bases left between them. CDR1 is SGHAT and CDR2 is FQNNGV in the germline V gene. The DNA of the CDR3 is TGTGCCAGCAGCTTGACAGAACTCTATGGCTACACCTTC. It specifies CASSLTELYGYTF.

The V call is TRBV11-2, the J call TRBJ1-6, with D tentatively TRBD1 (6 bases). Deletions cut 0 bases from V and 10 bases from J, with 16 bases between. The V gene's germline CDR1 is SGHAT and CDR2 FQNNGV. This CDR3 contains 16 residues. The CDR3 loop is CASSLDSTGPGSPLHF. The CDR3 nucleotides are TGTGCCAGCAGCTTAGACTCGACAGGCCCGGGGTCACCCCTCCACTTT. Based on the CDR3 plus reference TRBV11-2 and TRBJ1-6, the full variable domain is EAGVAQSPRYKIIEKRQSVAFWCNPISGHATLYWYQQILGQGPKLLIQFQNNGVVDDSQLPKDRFSAERLKGVDSTLKIQPAKLEDSAVYLCASSLDSTGPGSPLHFGNGTRLTVT.

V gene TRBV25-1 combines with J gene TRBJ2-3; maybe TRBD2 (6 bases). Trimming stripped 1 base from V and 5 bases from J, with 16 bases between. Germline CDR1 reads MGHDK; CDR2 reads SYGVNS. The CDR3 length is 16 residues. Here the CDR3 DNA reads TGTGCCAGCAGTGAATCAGGGACTCACAGAGGAGATACGCAGTATTTT. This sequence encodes CASSESGTHRGDTQYF.

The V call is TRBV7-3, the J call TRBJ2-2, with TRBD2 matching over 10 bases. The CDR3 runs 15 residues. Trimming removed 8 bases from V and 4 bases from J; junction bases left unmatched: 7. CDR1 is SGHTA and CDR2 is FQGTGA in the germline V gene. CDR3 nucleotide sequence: TGTGCCAGCGGAGCGGGACTAGCGCTCACCGGGGAGCTGTTTTTT. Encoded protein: CASGAGLALTGELFF.

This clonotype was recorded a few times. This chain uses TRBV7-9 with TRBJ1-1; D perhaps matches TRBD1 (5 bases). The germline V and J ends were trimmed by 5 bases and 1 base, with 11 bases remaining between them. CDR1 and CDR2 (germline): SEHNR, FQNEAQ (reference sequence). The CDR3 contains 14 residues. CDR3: CASSPLRGNTEAFF. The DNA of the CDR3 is TGTGCCAGCAGCCCCCTAAGGGGGAACACTGAAGCTTTCTTT.

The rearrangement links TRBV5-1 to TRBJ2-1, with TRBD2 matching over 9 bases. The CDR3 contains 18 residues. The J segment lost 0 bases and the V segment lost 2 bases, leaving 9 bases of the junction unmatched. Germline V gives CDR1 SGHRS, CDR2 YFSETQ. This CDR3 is CASSFATSGVNSYNEQFF. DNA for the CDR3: TGCGCCAGCAGCTTCGCGACTAGCGGAGTTAACTCCTACAATGAGCAGTTCTTC. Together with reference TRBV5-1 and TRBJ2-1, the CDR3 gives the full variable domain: KAGVTQTPRYLIKTRGQQVTLSCSPISGHRSVSWYQQTPGQGLQFLFEYFSETQRNKGNFPGRFSGRQFSNSRSEMNVSTLELGDSALYLCASSFATSGVNSYNEQFFGPGTRLTVL.

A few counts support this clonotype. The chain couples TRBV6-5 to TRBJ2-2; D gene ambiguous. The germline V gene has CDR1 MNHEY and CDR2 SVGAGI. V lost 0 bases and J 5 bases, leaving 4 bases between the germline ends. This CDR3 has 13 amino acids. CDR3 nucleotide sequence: TGTGCCAGCAGTTACTCGAGGACCGGGGAGCTGTTTTTT. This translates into CASSYSRTGELFF.

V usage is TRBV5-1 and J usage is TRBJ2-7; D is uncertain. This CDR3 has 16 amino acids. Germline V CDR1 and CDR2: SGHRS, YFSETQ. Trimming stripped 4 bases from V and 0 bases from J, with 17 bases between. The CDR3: CASSPTHGDFSYEQYF. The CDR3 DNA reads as TGCGCCAGCAGCCCGACGCACGGAGACTTCTCCTACGAGCAGTACTTC.

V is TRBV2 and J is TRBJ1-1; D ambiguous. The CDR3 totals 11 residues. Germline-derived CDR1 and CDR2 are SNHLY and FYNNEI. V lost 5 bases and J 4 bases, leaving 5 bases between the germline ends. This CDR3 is CASSTGTEAFF. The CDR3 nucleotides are TGTGCCAGCAGTACGGGCACTGAAGCTTTCTTT.

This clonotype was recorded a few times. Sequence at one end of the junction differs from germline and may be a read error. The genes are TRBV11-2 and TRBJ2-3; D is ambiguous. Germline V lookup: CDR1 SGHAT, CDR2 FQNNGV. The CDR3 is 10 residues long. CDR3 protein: CASSLYRPIF. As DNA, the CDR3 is TGTGCCAGCAGCCTTTACCGGCCGATTTTT.

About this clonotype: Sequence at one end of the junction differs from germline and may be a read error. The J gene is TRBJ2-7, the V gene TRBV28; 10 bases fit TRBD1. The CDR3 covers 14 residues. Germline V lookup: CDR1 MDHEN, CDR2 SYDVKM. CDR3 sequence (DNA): TGTGCCAGCAGGCCCCCGGGACAGGGGTACGAGCCGTACTTC. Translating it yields CASRPPGQGYEPYF.

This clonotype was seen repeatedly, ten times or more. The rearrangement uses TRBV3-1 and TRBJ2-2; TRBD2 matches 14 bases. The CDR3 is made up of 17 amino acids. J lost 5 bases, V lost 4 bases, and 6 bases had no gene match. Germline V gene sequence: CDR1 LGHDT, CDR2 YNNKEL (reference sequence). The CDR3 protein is CASSLGLAGGSTGELFF. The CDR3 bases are TGTGCCAGCAGCCTTGGACTAGCGGGAGGATCTACCGGGGAGCTGTTTTTT.

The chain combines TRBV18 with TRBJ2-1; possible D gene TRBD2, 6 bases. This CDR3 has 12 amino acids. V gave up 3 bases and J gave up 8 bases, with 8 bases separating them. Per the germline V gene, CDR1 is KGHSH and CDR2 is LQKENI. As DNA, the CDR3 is TGTGCCAGCTCACCCGGGAGAGATGAGCAGTTCTTC. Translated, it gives CASSPGRDEQFF.